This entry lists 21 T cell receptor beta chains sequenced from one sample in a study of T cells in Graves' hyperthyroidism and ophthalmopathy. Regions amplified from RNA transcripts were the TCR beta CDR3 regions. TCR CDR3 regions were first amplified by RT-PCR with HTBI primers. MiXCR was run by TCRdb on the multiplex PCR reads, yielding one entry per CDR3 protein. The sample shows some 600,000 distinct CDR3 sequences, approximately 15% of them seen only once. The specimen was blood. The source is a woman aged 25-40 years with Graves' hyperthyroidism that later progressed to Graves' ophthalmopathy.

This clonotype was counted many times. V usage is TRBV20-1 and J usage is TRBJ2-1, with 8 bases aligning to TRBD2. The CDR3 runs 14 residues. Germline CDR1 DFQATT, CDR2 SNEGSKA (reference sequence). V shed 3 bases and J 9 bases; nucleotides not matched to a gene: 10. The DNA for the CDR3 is TGCAGTGCTAGGGAGGGGACTAGATTGGGTGAGCAGTTCTTC. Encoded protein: CSAREGTRLGEQFF.

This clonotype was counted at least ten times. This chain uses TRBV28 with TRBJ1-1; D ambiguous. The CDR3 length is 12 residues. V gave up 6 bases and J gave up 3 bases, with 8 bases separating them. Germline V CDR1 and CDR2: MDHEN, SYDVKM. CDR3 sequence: CASSLTYTEAFF. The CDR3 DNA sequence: TGTGCCAGCAGCTTGACGTACACTGAAGCTTTCTTT.

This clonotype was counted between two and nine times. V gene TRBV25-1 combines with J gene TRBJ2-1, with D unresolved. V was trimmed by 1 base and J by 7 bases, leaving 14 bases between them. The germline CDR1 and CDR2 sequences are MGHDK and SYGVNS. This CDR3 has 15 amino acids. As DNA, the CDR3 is TGTGCCAGCAGTGAATCCCGCGCTGTTTGGAATGAGCAGTTCTTC. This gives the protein CASSESRAVWNEQFF.

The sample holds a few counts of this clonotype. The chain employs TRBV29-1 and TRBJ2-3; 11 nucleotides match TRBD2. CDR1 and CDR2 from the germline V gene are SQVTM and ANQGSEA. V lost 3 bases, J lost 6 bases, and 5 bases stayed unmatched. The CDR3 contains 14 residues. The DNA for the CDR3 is TGCAGCGTTGACCTAGCGGGAGGCCGGGATACGCAGTATTTT. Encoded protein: CSVDLAGGRDTQYF.

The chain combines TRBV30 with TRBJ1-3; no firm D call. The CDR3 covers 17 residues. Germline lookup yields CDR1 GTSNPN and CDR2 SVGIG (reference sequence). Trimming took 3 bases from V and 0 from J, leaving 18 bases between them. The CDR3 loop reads CAWRYGSAGVSGNTIYF. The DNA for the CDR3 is TGTGCCTGGAGGTATGGTTCCGCCGGAGTCTCTGGAAACACCATATATTTT.

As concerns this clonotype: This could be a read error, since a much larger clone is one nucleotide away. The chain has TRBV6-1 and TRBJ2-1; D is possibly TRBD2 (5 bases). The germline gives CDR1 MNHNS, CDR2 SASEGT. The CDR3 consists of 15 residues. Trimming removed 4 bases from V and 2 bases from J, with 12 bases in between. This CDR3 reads CASSGGIEAYNEQFF. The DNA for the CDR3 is TGTGCCAGCAGTGGAGGGATAGAAGCCTACAATGAGCAGTTCTTC.

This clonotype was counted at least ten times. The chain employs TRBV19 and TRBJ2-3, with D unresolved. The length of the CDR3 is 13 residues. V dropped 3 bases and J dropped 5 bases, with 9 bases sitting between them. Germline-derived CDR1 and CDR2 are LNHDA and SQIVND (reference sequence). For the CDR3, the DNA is TGTGCCAGTAGTATGGAACACGGAGATACGCAGTATTTT. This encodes CASSMEHGDTQYF.

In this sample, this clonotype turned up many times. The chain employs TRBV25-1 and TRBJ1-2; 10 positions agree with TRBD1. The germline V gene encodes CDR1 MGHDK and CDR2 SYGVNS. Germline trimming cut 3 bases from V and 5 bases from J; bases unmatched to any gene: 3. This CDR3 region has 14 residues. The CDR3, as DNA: TGTGCCAGCAGTGAGGGACAGGGGCTGTATGGCTACACCTTC. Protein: CASSEGQGLYGYTF.

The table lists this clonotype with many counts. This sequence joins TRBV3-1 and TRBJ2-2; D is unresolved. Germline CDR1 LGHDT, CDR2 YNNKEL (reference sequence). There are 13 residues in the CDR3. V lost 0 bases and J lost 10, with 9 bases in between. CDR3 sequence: CASSQDDTVELFF. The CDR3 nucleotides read TGTGCCAGCAGCCAAGACGACACAGTGGAGCTGTTTTTT.

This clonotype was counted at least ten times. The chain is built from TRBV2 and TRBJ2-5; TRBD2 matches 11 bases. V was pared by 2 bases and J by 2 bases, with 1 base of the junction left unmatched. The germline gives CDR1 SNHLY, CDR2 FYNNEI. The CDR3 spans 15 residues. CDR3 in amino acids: CASSEWTSGQETQYF. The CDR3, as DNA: TGTGCCAGCAGTGAATGGACTAGCGGGCAAGAGACCCAGTACTTC. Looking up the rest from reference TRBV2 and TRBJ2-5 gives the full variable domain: EPEVTQTPSHQVTQMGQEVILRCVPISNHLYFYWYRQILGQKVEFLVSFYNNEISEKSEIFDDQFSVERPDGSNFTLKIRSTKLEDSAMYFCASSEWTSGQETQYFGPGTRLLVL.

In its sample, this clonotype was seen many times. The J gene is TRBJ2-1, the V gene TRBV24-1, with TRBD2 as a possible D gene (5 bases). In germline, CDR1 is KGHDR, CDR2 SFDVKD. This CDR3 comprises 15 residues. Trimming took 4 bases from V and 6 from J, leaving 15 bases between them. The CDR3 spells CATSDYGLFGNEQFF. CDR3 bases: TGTGCCACCAGTGACTACGGACTCTTCGGCAATGAGCAGTTCTTC.

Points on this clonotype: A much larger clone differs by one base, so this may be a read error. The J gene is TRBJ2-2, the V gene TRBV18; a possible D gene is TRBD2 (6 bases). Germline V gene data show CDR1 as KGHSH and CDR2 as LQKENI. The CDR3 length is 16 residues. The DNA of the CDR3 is TGTGCCAGCTCACCACAGGAAGGCGTGCCCACCGGGGAGGTGTTTTTT. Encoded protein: CASSPQEGVPTGEVFF. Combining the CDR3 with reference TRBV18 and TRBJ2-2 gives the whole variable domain NAGVMQNPRHLVRRRGQEARLRCSPMKGHSHVYWYRQLPEEGLKFMVYLQKENIIDESGMPKERFSAEFPKEGPSILRIQQVVRGDSAAYFCASSPQEGVPTGEVFFGEGSRLTVL.

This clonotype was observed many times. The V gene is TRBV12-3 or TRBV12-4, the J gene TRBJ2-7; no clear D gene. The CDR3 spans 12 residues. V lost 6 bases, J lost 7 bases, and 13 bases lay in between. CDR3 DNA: TGTGCCAGCAGCCCCGAAAGGTGGGAGCAGTACTTC. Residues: CASSPERWEQYF.

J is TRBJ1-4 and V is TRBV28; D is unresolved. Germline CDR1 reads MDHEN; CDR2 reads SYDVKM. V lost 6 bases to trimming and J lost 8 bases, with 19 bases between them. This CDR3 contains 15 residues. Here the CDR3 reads CASSTTGYPGEKLFF. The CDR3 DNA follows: TGTGCCAGCAGCACAACGGGGTACCCGGGGGAAAAACTGTTTTTT.

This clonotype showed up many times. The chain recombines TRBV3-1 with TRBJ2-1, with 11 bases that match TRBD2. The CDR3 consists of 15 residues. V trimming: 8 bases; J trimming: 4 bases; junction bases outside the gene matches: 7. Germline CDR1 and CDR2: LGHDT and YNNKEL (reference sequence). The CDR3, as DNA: TGTGCCAGCGAACTAGGGACTAGCGGTTACAATGAGCAGTTCTTC. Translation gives CASELGTSGYNEQFF.

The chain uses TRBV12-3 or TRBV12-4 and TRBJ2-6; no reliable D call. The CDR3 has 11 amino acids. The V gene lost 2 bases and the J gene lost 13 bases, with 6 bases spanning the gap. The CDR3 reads CASSLRAVLTF. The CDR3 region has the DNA TGTGCCAGCAGTTTACGGGCGGTCCTGACTTTC.

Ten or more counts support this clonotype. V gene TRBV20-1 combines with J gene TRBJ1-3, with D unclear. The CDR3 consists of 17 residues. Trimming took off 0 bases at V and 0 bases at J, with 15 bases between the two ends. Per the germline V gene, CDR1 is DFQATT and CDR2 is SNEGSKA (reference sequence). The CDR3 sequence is CSARDSYQVSSGNTIYF. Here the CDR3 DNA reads TGCAGTGCTAGAGATTCGTATCAGGTTAGCTCTGGAAACACCATATATTTT.

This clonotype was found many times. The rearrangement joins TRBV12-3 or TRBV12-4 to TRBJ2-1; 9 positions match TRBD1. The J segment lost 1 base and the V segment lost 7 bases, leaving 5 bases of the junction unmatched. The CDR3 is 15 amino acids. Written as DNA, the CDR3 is TGTGCCAGCACCGCGGGACAGGGTTCCTACAATGAGCAGTTCTTC. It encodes CASTAGQGSYNEQFF.

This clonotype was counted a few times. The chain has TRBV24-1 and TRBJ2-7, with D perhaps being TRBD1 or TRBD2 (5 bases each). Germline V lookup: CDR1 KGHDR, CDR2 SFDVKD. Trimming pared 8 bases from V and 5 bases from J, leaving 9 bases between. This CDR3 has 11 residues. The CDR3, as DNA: TGTGCCACCATGCAGGGAGACGAGCAGTACTTC. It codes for CATMQGDEQYF.

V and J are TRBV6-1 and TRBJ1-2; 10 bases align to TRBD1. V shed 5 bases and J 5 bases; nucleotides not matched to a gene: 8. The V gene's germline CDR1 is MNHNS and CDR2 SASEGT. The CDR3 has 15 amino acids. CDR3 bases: TGTGCCAGCAGTTTTTCCGACAGGGGGCTTTATGGCTACACCTTC. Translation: CASSFSDRGLYGYTF.

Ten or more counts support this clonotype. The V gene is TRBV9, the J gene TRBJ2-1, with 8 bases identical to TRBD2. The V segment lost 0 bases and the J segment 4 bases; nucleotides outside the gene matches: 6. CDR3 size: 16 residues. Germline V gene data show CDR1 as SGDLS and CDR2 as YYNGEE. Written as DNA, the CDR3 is TGTGCCAGCAGCGTAGAGGGGGTAGCGGGGTACAATGAGCAGTTCTTC. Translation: CASSVEGVAGYNEQFF.